What follows are 2 T cell receptor beta chains derived from one specimen sequenced in a study of T cell responses to AZD1222 COVID-19 vaccine. Assay: immunoSEQ multiplex PCR; the TCRdb copy retains only in-frame clones and omits some. The data show 110,000 to 150,000 clones, about 93% seen once. This sample comprised peripheral blood, obtained on day 0 of AZD1222 vaccination. All receptors come from an adult in good health.

The chain uses TRBV19 and TRBJ1-1, with D hard to call. This CDR3 is built from 14 residues. Deletions cut 0 bases from V and 1 base from J, with 6 bases between. Looked up from germline, CDR1 is LNHDA and CDR2 is SQIVND (reference sequence). CDR3 loop: CASSIEMENTEAFF. CDR3 DNA sequence: TGTGCCAGTAGTATAGAGATGGAGAACACTGAAGCTTTCTTT.

Only one count was recorded for this clone. The chain is built from TRBV6-4 and TRBJ1-6, with unresolved D. The V and J ends lost 7 bases and 6 bases respectively, with 10 bases between them. The CDR3 runs to 13 residues. The germline V gene has CDR1 MRHNA and CDR2 SNTAGT. Here the CDR3 reads CASTVGPNSPLHF. Here the CDR3 DNA reads TGTGCCAGCACCGTCGGCCCTAATTCACCCCTCCACTTT.